The 21 T cell receptor beta chains below all came from one sample that was sequenced in a study of cytomegalovirus exposure and HLA in healthy donors. PCR was performed using 60 Vbeta and 13 Jbeta primers. Method: immunoSEQ multiplex PCR; TCRdb's copy keeps in-frame clones and lacks some. This table has approximately 85,000 clones, around 70% appearing once. The sequencing sample was made of PBMCs. Source of these receptors: a woman between 35 and 50 years old in good health and CMV-seropositive.

V and J are TRBV18 and TRBJ1-1; D is possibly TRBD1 (5 bases). CDR1 KGHSH and CDR2 LQKENI come from the germline V gene. This CDR3 comprises 13 residues. Trimming took 4 bases from V and 1 from J, leaving 7 bases between them. CDR3: CASSLGQNTEAFF. CDR3 nucleotide sequence: TGTGCCAGCTCACTCGGACAGAACACTGAAGCTTTCTTT.

This clone has a single count. The chain uses TRBV9 and TRBJ2-7, with TRBD2 matching over 7 bases. CDR3 length: 14 amino acids. V was clipped by 3 bases and J by 4 bases; unmatched bases: 7. Germline V gene data show CDR1 as SGDLS and CDR2 as YYNGEE. CDR3 loop: CASSARPGGYEQYF. The CDR3 DNA is TGTGCCAGCAGCGCGCGACCGGGGGGTTACGAGCAGTACTTC.

The genes are TRBV6-1 and TRBJ2-7, with 10 bases lining up with TRBD2. Trimming at V came to 6 bases and at J to 3 bases, leaving 8 bases not matched to a gene. Germline loops: CDR1 MNHNS, CDR2 SASEGT. The CDR3 covers 15 residues. CDR3 sequence (DNA): TGTGCCAGCAGGCGTCAGCGGGAGGGATTCTACGAGCAGTACTTC. Protein sequence: CASRRQREGFYEQYF.

The genes are TRBV5-4 and TRBJ2-7; TRBD2 agrees at 9 bases. Trimming removed 4 bases from V and 5 bases from J; junction bases left unmatched: 4. Germline V gene lookup returns CDR1 SGHNT and CDR2 YYREEE (reference sequence). This CDR3 region has 13 residues. Here the CDR3 reads CASSVSGSHEQYF. Written as DNA, the CDR3 is TGTGCCAGCAGCGTTAGCGGGAGCCACGAGCAGTACTTC.

The gene calls are TRBV27 and TRBJ1-4, with a tentative D call TRBD1 (5 bases). The ends were cut back, 7 bases at V and 10 bases at J, with 22 bases in the middle. Looked up from germline, CDR1 is MNHEY and CDR2 is SMNVEV (reference sequence). The CDR3 has 15 residues. The CDR3 region has the DNA TGTGCCAGCAACCAAGACGGGCAGGGAAGGGGAAAACTGTTTTTT. This sequence encodes CASNQDGQGRGKLFF. The full variable domain, completed using reference TRBV27 and TRBJ1-4, is EAQVTQNPRYLITVTGKKLTVTCSQNMNHEYMSWYRQDPGLGLRQIYYSMNVEVTDKGDVPEGYKVSRKEKRNFPLILESPSPNQTSLYFCASNQDGQGRGKLFFGSGTQLSVL.

This clone was seen a single time. The rearrangement links TRBV15 to TRBJ2-5; 7 bases line up with TRBD2. CDR3 length equals 15 residues. Germline-derived CDR1 and CDR2 are LNHNV and YYDKDF (reference sequence). V lost 2 bases and J lost 2; bases outside the gene matches: 5. The CDR3 protein is CATSRSRGLQETQYF. CDR3 sequence (DNA): TGTGCCACCAGCAGATCAAGGGGACTACAAGAGACCCAGTACTTC.

The genes are TRBV19 and TRBJ1-5; maybe TRBD1 (5 bases). From germline, CDR1 is LNHDA and CDR2 SQIVND (reference sequence). Deletions cut 4 bases from V and 1 base from J, with 20 bases between. The CDR3 is made up of 18 amino acids. The CDR3 nucleotides are TGTGCCAGTAGTAAGCGGGTCGTGAGGGGCATGAGCAATCAGCCCCAGCATTTT. Its protein is CASSKRVVRGMSNQPQHF. Together with reference TRBV19 and TRBJ1-5, the CDR3 gives the full variable domain: DGGITQSPKYLFRKEGQNVTLSCEQNLNHDAMYWYRQDPGQGLRLIYYSQIVNDFQKGDIAEGYSVSREKKESFPLTVTSAQKNPTAFYLCASSKRVVRGMSNQPQHFGDGTRLSIL.

The chain is built from TRBV9 and TRBJ2-7; TRBD1 matches 10 bases. The V and J ends lost 2 bases and 1 base, in that order; junction bases with no gene match: 3. From germline, CDR1 is SGDLS and CDR2 YYNGEE. This CDR3 has 15 residues. CDR3 in amino acids: CASSVGQGKSYEQYF. The CDR3 DNA sequence: TGTGCCAGCAGCGTGGGACAGGGGAAATCCTACGAGCAGTACTTC. The full variable domain, with the rest looked up from reference TRBV9 and TRBJ2-7, is DSGVTQTPKHLITATGQRVTLRCSPRSGDLSVYWYQQSLDQGLQFLIQYYNGEERAKGNILERFSAQQFPDLHSELNLSSLELGDSALYFCASSVGQGKSYEQYFGPGTRLTVT.

Worth noting for this clone: A junction end diverges from the germline sequence, so it may reflect a read error. This chain connects TRBV27 to TRBJ2-7; 7 bases fit TRBD2. The CDR3 covers 15 residues. Germline loops: CDR1 MNHEY, CDR2 SMNVEV (reference sequence). The CDR3 region is CASSPLTSDSYEQYF. The CDR3, as DNA: TGTGCCAGCAGTCCCCTTACTAGCGATTCCTACGAACAGTACTTC.

The chain couples TRBV15 to TRBJ2-2, with D possibly being TRBD2 (5 bases). CDR1 and CDR2 from the germline V gene are LNHNV and YYDKDF (reference sequence). The CDR3 is 14 amino acids. With 6 bases removed from V and 1 base from J, the gap between germline ends came to 9 bases. This chain's CDR3 is CATSEGKNTGELFF. In DNA, the CDR3 is TGTGCCACCAGTGAGGGAAAGAACACCGGGGAGCTGTTTTTT.

The chain links TRBV19 to TRBJ2-5; D may be TRBD2 (7 bases). The CDR3 loop spans 15 amino acids. V dropped 3 bases and J dropped 4 bases, with 15 bases sitting between them. Germline V lookup: CDR1 LNHDA, CDR2 SQIVND (reference sequence). In nucleotides, the CDR3 is TGTGCCAGTAGTATGGGACGGGGGGCGGGAGAGACCCAGTACTTC. The encoded protein is CASSMGRGAGETQYF.

J is TRBJ2-1 and V is TRBV18, with D possibly TRBD1 on 5 matching bases. The CDR3 contains 17 residues. Trimming cost V 2 bases and J 4 bases, with 18 bases left between them. Germline CDR1 KGHSH, CDR2 LQKENI. In DNA, the CDR3 is TGTGCCAGCTCACCAACCATAGTGCGACAGCTTTACAATGAGCAGTTCTTC. Residues: CASSPTIVRQLYNEQFF.

The chain is built from TRBV5-4 and TRBJ2-2; tentative D call: TRBD2 (5 bases). CDR3 size: 17 residues. V lost 2 bases, J lost 0 bases, and 14 bases lay in between. Germline CDR1 and CDR2: SGHNT and YYREEE (reference sequence). CDR3 region: CASSLKSPGTNTGELFF. CDR3 nucleotides: TGTGCCAGCAGCTTAAAGTCTCCGGGAACGAACACCGGGGAGCTGTTTTTT.

The chain joins TRBV19 to TRBJ2-2, with no clear D. V gave up 5 bases and J gave up 4 bases, with 17 bases separating them. Germline-derived CDR1 and CDR2 are LNHDA and SQIVND (reference sequence). The CDR3 totals 16 residues. CDR3 nucleotides: TGTGCCAGTAGTCCCGGAGACCGCGAATTCACCGGGGAGCTGTTTTTT. Translation: CASSPGDREFTGELFF.

The V call is TRBV12-5, the J call TRBJ1-1, with a weak D call TRBD1 (6 bases). Germline V CDR1 and CDR2: LGHNT, FRNRAP. This CDR3 region has 13 residues. V was pared by 1 base and J by 4 bases, with 7 bases between. CDR3 nucleotide sequence: TGTGCTAGTGGTTTGGACAGGGTCACTGAAGCTTTCTTT. It encodes CASGLDRVTEAFF.

The chain employs TRBV12-5 and TRBJ1-2, with 7 bases aligning to TRBD1. The CDR3 consists of 21 residues. The V and J ends lost 0 bases and 6 bases, in that order; junction bases with no gene match: 25. CDR1 and CDR2 from the germline V gene are LGHNT and FRNRAP. CDR3 DNA: TGTGCTAGTGGTTTGGTACAATCCGTAGGAGACAGGGTTAATTTTAGACATGGCTACACCTTC. It encodes CASGLVQSVGDRVNFRHGYTF.

The chain is built from TRBV18 and TRBJ2-7; 7 bases are a match to TRBD1. The V gene end was trimmed by 4 bases and the J gene end by 0 bases; junction bases not matched to a gene: 3. The CDR3 extends over 14 amino acids. Germline V CDR1 and CDR2: KGHSH, LQKENI. CDR3 sequence reads: CASSQGARSYEQYF. The DNA for the CDR3 is TGTGCCAGCTCACAGGGGGCGCGCTCCTACGAGCAGTACTTC.

The chain has TRBV10-2 and TRBJ2-7; 13 bases agree with TRBD2. The CDR3 length is 13 residues. V shed 8 bases and J 5 bases; nucleotides not matched to a gene: 3. In germline, CDR1 is WSHSY, CDR2 SAAADI. CDR3 in amino acids: CASGLAGEHEQYF. The CDR3 nucleotides are TGCGCCAGCGGACTAGCGGGAGAGCACGAGCAGTACTTC.

The rearrangement uses TRBV12-5 and TRBJ2-3, with D unresolved. V was cut by 6 bases and J by 6 bases, with 16 bases left in between. From germline, CDR1 is LGHNT and CDR2 FRNRAP. The CDR3 length is 14 residues. In DNA form, the CDR3 reads TGTGCTAGTGGAAGAGACCATCATAGCGATACGCAGTATTTT. Encoded protein: CASGRDHHSDTQYF.

This clone was seen more than once but under ten times. V is TRBV5-6 and J is TRBJ2-7; TRBD1 might be the D (7 bases). Germline-derived CDR1 and CDR2 are SGHDT and YYEEEE. This CDR3 contains 16 residues. Trimming shortened V by 4 bases and J by 1 base, and 18 bases separated the two germline ends. The CDR3, as DNA: TGTGCCAGCAGCGCGGGACAGAATCTCCCTTCCTACGAGCAGTACTTC. This gives the protein CASSAGQNLPSYEQYF.

This sequence joins TRBV19 and TRBJ2-7; TRBD2 is a possible D gene (6 bases). Trimming removed 6 bases at V and 0 bases at J, with 15 bases between. CDR1 and CDR2 from the germline V gene are LNHDA and SQIVND (reference sequence). The CDR3 length is 15 residues. The CDR3: CASRRTGRGSYEQYF. CDR3 coding DNA: TGTGCCAGTAGGAGGACTGGGCGGGGCTCCTACGAGCAGTACTTC.